This is a list of T cell receptor beta chains from one sample in a study of naive and memory T cell subsets. TCRdb re-analysed the 5' RACE reads in MiXCR, keeping a single row per CDR3 protein. The table lists 45,000 to 55,000 distinct CDR3 sequences, over 3.5% of them singletons. The receptors were gathered from a female donor in good health. CDR3s include the opening cysteine and the closing phenylalanine or tryptophan. D genes are given only for firm matches. Clone size is stated in some rows and not others, as once, few, many or a class when expanded.

CSVAGTESTDTQYF,TGCAGCGTTGCGGGAACGGAAAGCACAGATACGCAGTATTTT,TRBJ2-3,many,TRBV29-1,.
CASRETGTNYEQYF,TGTGCCAGCAGGGAAACCGGGACAAACTACGAGCAGTACTTC,TRBJ2-7,many,TRBV28,.
CASSFDSSKQPQHF,TGTGCCAGCAGTTTCGACAGTAGTAAACAGCCCCAGCATTTT,TRBJ1-5,many,TRBV12-3/TRBV12-4,.
CASSYGLAESYEQYF,TGTGCCAGCAGCTACGGACTAGCGGAGAGCTACGAGCAGTACTTC,TRBJ2-7,few,TRBV3-1,TRBD2
CSVEREGRYEQFF,TGCAGCGTTGAACGGGAGGGCCGGTATGAGCAGTTCTTC,TRBJ2-1,many,TRBV29-1,TRBD2
CSVRVVYF,TGCAGCGTCCGGGTGGTGTACTTC,TRBJ2-7,few,TRBV29-1,.
CASSAGRQQFF,TGTGCCAGCAGCGCGGGACGCCAGCAGTTCTTC,TRBJ2-1,many,TRBV14,.
CASSITSGSRGEQYF,TGCGCCAGCAGCATTACTAGCGGGAGCAGAGGCGAGCAGTACTTC,TRBJ2-7,few,TRBV5-1,TRBD2
CSVTRRGSRGNEQFF,TGCAGCGTTACAAGGAGGGGAAGTAGAGGGAATGAGCAGTTCTTC,TRBJ2-1,many,TRBV29-1,.
CASSTENRIYEQYF,TGTGCCAGCTCGACCGAGAACAGAATCTACGAGCAGTACTTC,TRBJ2-7,few,TRBV18,.
CATSDSGQRGPYEQYF,TGTGCCACCAGTGATTCGGGCCAGAGGGGGCCCTACGAGCAGTACTTC,TRBJ2-7,.,TRBV24-1,TRBD1
CASSPSGTTDTQYF,TGTGCCAGCAGCCCCTCGGGCACGACAGATACGCAGTATTTT,TRBJ2-3,many,TRBV6-5,.
CASGPTYRAHKEQYF,TGCGCCAGCGGCCCTACCTACCGGGCCCACAAGGAGCAGTACTTC,TRBJ2-7,many,TRBV5-1,.
CSARGEQGDTGELFF,TGCAGTGCTAGAGGGGAACAGGGGGATACCGGGGAGCTGTTTTTT,TRBJ2-2,many,TRBV20-1,TRBD1
CASISAESSYNEQFF,TGTGCCAGTATTAGTGCGGAGAGCTCCTACAATGAGCAGTTCTTC,TRBJ2-1,many,TRBV19,.
CSVEAWNTIYF,TGCAGCGTTGAGGCGTGGAACACCATATATTTT,TRBJ1-3,many,TRBV29-1,.